This passage covers 24 T cell receptor beta chains from one sample sequenced in a study of T cell responses to AZD1222 COVID-19 vaccine. Produced via immunoSEQ multiplex PCR; TCRdb's table is partial and in-frame only. The profile shows about 99,000 clones, 91% of them singletons. Sequenced material: peripheral blood, taken 28 days after the second AZD1222 dose. The receptors shown here come from an adult who received the AZD1222 COVID-19 vaccine.

This clone was seen just once. The rearrangement uses TRBV28 and TRBJ2-7; D uncertain. Trimming took off 2 bases at V and 5 bases at J, with 16 bases between the two ends. Germline values: CDR1 MDHEN, CDR2 SYDVKM. This CDR3 spans 15 amino acids. The chain's CDR3 is CASSLQLHGGDEQYF. CDR3 in DNA: TGTGCCAGCAGTTTACAACTCCATGGTGGGGACGAGCAGTACTTC.

This chain joins TRBV6-5 and TRBJ1-2, with D perhaps TRBD1 (5 bases). The V end was cut by 5 bases, the J end by 4 bases, with 17 bases between. The CDR3 is 15 residues long. Germline values: CDR1 MNHEY, CDR2 SVGAGI. The CDR3 here is CASSSRSGIGYGYTF. The CDR3 nucleotides read TGTGCCAGCAGTAGCCGCTCAGGGATCGGCTATGGCTACACCTTC.

This rearrangement joins TRBV25-1 to TRBJ2-1; 8 bases fit TRBD2. After removal of 4 bases from V and 15 bases from J, the junction contained 20 bases not matched to a gene. The CDR3 contains 16 residues. The germline gives CDR1 MGHDK, CDR2 SYGVNS. The CDR3 DNA follows: TGTGCCAGCAGTGGACCTAGCGGGCGATTCAGTCAGGGGACGTTCTTC. It specifies CASSGPSGRFSQGTFF.

Details on this clone: A read error may produce the germline difference seen at one junction end. The V and J genes are TRBV7-9 and TRBJ2-5; D is undetermined. This CDR3 is built from 14 residues. Looked up from germline, CDR1 is SEHNR and CDR2 is FQNEAQ (reference sequence). The CDR3 DNA follows: TGTGCCAGCAGCTTAGGAAGCCTCCAAGAGACCCAATACTTC. Residues: CASSLGSLQETQYF.

V is TRBV19 and J is TRBJ1-5; no definite D call. The CDR3 is 13 amino acids. V was pared by 6 bases and J by 6 bases, with 12 bases between. Germline V gene data show CDR1 as LNHDA and CDR2 as SQIVND (reference sequence). The CDR3, as DNA: TGTGCCAGTAGCCCGGGGTATGGTCAGCCCCAGCATTTT. Translating it yields CASSPGYGQPQHF.

The chain couples TRBV5-5 to TRBJ2-5; 9 nucleotides match TRBD1. The CDR3 extends over 15 amino acids. V was clipped by 7 bases and J by 0 bases; unmatched bases: 7. Germline loops: CDR1 SGHKS, CDR2 YYEKEE (reference sequence). CDR3 residues: CASFSTGGYQETQYF. The CDR3, as DNA: TGTGCCAGCTTTTCGACAGGGGGTTACCAAGAGACCCAGTACTTC.

J is TRBJ1-5 and V is TRBV19; D is unresolved. The CDR3 is made up of 12 amino acids. V lost 3 bases and J lost 6, with 6 bases in between. From germline, CDR1 is LNHDA and CDR2 SQIVND (reference sequence). The CDR3 nucleotides are TGTGCCAGTAGTATTTCCTTTCAGCCCCAGCATTTT. Amino acids: CASSISFQPQHF.

This chain connects TRBV6-6 to TRBJ1-1, with 9 bases identical to TRBD1. The CDR3 has 13 residues. The V gene's germline CDR1 is MNHNY and CDR2 SVGAGI (reference sequence). The trim removed 6 bases at V and 4 bases at J, leaving 3 bases unmatched. CDR3: CASRDRGGTEAFF. CDR3 sequence (DNA): TGTGCCAGCAGGGACAGGGGCGGCACTGAAGCTTTCTTT.

The V call is TRBV28, the J call TRBJ2-3; no clear D. Germline V gene data show CDR1 as MDHEN and CDR2 as SYDVKM. The CDR3 covers 13 residues. Trimming took 8 bases from V and 4 from J, leaving 13 bases between them. The CDR3 sequence: CASVARSPDTQYF. CDR3 nucleotide sequence: TGTGCCAGCGTGGCGAGGAGCCCAGATACGCAGTATTTT.

The CDR3 reads CASSRQGGETQYF. The CDR3 coding sequence is TGTGCCAGTAGTAGGCAGGGTGGGGAGACCCAGTACTTC. The genes are TRBV19 and TRBJ2-5, with a weak D call TRBD1 (5 bases). Germline CDR1 reads LNHDA; CDR2 reads SQIVND (reference sequence). CDR3 length: 13 amino acids. Trimming shortened V by 4 bases and J by 5 bases, and 11 bases separated the two germline ends. The full variable domain, in which reference TRBV19 and TRBJ2-5 provide the parts outside the CDR3, is DGGITQSPKYLFRKEGQNVTLSCEQNLNHDAMYWYRQDPGQGLRLIYYSQIVNDFQKGDIAEGYSVSREKKESFPLTVTSAQKNPTAFYLCASSRQGGETQYFGPGTRLLVL.

V usage is TRBV19 and J usage is TRBJ1-4; D not resolved. Germline V CDR1 and CDR2: LNHDA, SQIVND (reference sequence). The CDR3 has 15 residues. V was pared by 8 bases and J by 0 bases, with 13 bases between. In DNA, the CDR3 is TGTGCCAGTCGAGGCCCCCGTACAACTAATGAAAAACTGTTTTTT. Protein: CASRGPRTTNEKLFF.

The chain is built from TRBV19 and TRBJ1-1; TRBD1 matches 7 bases. V shed 5 bases, J shed 5 bases, and the junction held 5 bases outside the gene matches. The germline CDR1 and CDR2 sequences are LNHDA and SQIVND (reference sequence). The CDR3 is made up of 13 amino acids. CDR3 bases: TGTGCCAGTAGTTTTGACAGGGAGACTGAAGCTTTCTTT. Its protein is CASSFDRETEAFF.

The chain recombines TRBV28 with TRBJ1-5; no reliable D call. Germline CDR1 is MDHEN and CDR2 is SYDVKM. This CDR3 is built from 12 residues. Between the trimmed V and J ends, which lost 7 bases and 4 bases, there was a span of 8 bases. The DNA for the CDR3 is TGTGCCAGCACCGGAGGGAATCAGCCCCAGCATTTT. As protein: CASTGGNQPQHF.

The chain combines TRBV30 with TRBJ2-3; D might be TRBD2 (5 bases). The germline CDR1 and CDR2 sequences are GTSNPN and SVGIG (reference sequence). The CDR3 is made up of 12 amino acids. The CDR3 spells CALGSGGDTQYF. CDR3 nucleotides: TGTGCGTTGGGGTCTGGAGGAGATACGCAGTATTTT.

A few counts support this clone. The chain joins TRBV28 to TRBJ2-3; D may be TRBD2 (5 bases). Germline values: CDR1 MDHEN, CDR2 SYDVKM. V was trimmed by 5 bases and J by 3 bases, leaving 12 bases between them. The CDR3 covers 14 residues. Here the CDR3 reads CASSRGAGTDTQYF. In DNA form, the CDR3 reads TGTGCCAGCAGTCGCGGCGCGGGTACAGATACGCAGTATTTT.

V gene TRBV6-2 or TRBV6-3 combines with J gene TRBJ2-7; 9 bases map to TRBD2. With 3 bases clipped from V and 4 bases from J, the junction kept 4 bases outside the gene matches. From germline, CDR1 is MNHEY and CDR2 SVGEGT. There are 14 residues in the CDR3. CDR3 sequence reads: CASSYSGSKYEQYF. CDR3 sequence (DNA): TGTGCCAGCAGTTATAGCGGGAGTAAGTACGAGCAGTACTTC.

The V call is TRBV15, the J call TRBJ2-5, with D maybe TRBD1 (5 bases). The V end was cut by 1 base, the J end by 1 base, with 7 bases between. CDR1 is LNHNV, CDR2 YYDKDF, per germline (reference sequence). The CDR3 is 14 amino acids. CDR3 DNA: TGTGCCACCAGCAGAGCAGGGCGCCAAGAGACCCAGTACTTC. It specifies CATSRAGRQETQYF.

With regard to this clone: The conserved final phenylalanine or tryptophan is absent from the CDR3, which likely points to a read error. The limits of the CDR3 on the DNA are not certain, so only TCRdb's listed CDR3 is given. The J gene is TRBJ1-1, the V gene TRBV25-1. Ends included, the CDR3 has 12 residues. Germline-derived CDR1 and CDR2 are MGHDK and SYGVNS. CDR3 sequence: CASSGVREGAHV.

The chain carries TRBV19 and TRBJ1-4; D is perhaps TRBD1 (5 bases). The CDR3 contains 15 residues. The V gene's germline CDR1 is LNHDA and CDR2 SQIVND (reference sequence). V was shortened by 7 bases and J by 8 bases, with 20 bases between the two germline ends. CDR3: CASTRGGTVEEKLFF. CDR3 nucleotide sequence: TGTGCCAGTACCCGGGGGGGAACTGTGGAGGAAAAACTGTTTTTT.

This chain links TRBV28 with TRBJ2-5; no clear D. Germline-derived CDR1 and CDR2 are MDHEN and SYDVKM. Trimming took off 3 bases at V and 5 bases at J, with 10 bases between the two ends. This CDR3 has 13 residues. CDR3 bases: TGTGCCAGCAGTTTGGCGCTAACCGAGACCCAGTACTTC. Translating gives CASSLALTETQYF.

The chain has TRBV28 and TRBJ2-3; weak D call: TRBD2 (5 bases). Looked up from germline, CDR1 is MDHEN and CDR2 is SYDVKM. The CDR3 has 18 amino acids. Trimming left V 4 bases short and J 0 bases short, with 20 bases between. The CDR3 loop is CASSSSLGLALSTDTQYF. The CDR3 nucleotides read TGTGCCAGCAGTTCCTCTCTAGGTTTAGCGCTTAGCACAGATACGCAGTATTTT.

The chain has TRBV5-4 and TRBJ1-2; the D is unclear. V lost 2 bases and J 2 bases, leaving 13 bases between the germline ends. CDR3 length: 15 amino acids. The germline V gene has CDR1 SGHNT and CDR2 YYREEE (reference sequence). The CDR3 region is CASSLPNRPNYGYTF. The CDR3 nucleotides read TGTGCCAGCAGCTTACCAAACAGACCGAACTATGGCTACACCTTC.

The chain employs TRBV6-6 and TRBJ2-7, with D possibly TRBD2 on 6 matching bases. The CDR3 has 15 amino acids. Trimming shortened V by 2 bases and J by 0 bases, and 11 bases separated the two germline ends. Germline V lookup: CDR1 MNHNY, CDR2 SVGAGI (reference sequence). Here the CDR3 reads CASSYGSSGSYEQYF. CDR3 nucleotide sequence: TGTGCCAGCAGTTACGGGAGTAGCGGCTCCTACGAGCAGTACTTC.

The rearrangement links TRBV18 to TRBJ2-1; D possibly uses TRBD1 or TRBD2 (6 bases each). This CDR3 comprises 18 residues. Between the trimmed V and J ends, which lost 3 bases and 4 bases, there was a span of 22 bases. Germline values: CDR1 KGHSH, CDR2 LQKENI. For the CDR3, the DNA is TGTGCCAGCTCACCCCATGGGGGGCTGCCAGGCCTTTACAATGAGCAGTTCTTC. Encoded protein: CASSPHGGLPGLYNEQFF. The full variable domain, completed using reference TRBV18 and TRBJ2-1, is NAGVMQNPRHLVRRRGQEARLRCSPMKGHSHVYWYRQLPEEGLKFMVYLQKENIIDESGMPKERFSAEFPKEGPSILRIQQVVRGDSAAYFCASSPHGGLPGLYNEQFFGPGTRLTVL.